Each of the 20 T cell receptor beta chains below was sequenced from the same sample in a study of T cells after yellow fever vaccination. TCRdb redid the calling of the 5' RACE reads with MiXCR, one entry per CDR3 protein. The sample lists more than 200,000 distinct CDR3 sequences; 3.6% were seen once. The sequences come from PBMCs, collected 15 days after the yellow fever booster vaccination. All receptors come from a young man who received the YFV17D yellow fever vaccine.

In this sample, this clonotype turned up many times. This sequence joins TRBV20-1 and TRBJ2-1; 12 nucleotides agree with TRBD2. The germline gives CDR1 DFQATT, CDR2 SNEGSKA (reference sequence). The CDR3 runs 14 residues. The V segment lost 5 bases and the J segment 7 bases; nucleotides outside the gene matches: 6. The CDR3 DNA reads as TGCAGTGCTTATTCTAGCGGGGGGGCGAATGAGCAGTTCTTC. Amino acid sequence: CSAYSSGGANEQFF.

This clonotype showed up just a few times. CDR3: CASSSRLGRGYEQYF. CDR3 DNA: TGTGCCAGCAGCTCCCGGTTGGGGCGAGGGTACGAGCAGTACTTC. The chain combines TRBV7-9 with TRBJ2-7; D could derive from TRBD1 or TRBD2 (5 bases each). The V end lost 4 bases, the J end lost 4 bases, and 17 bases lay between the germline ends. Germline V gene lookup returns CDR1 SEHNR and CDR2 FQNEAQ (reference sequence). This CDR3 is built from 15 residues. Variable domain in full (rest from reference TRBV7-9 and TRBJ2-7): DTGVSQNPRHKITKRGQNVTFRCDPISEHNRLYWYRQTLGQGPEFLTYFQNEAQLEKSRLLSDRFSAERPKGSFSTLEIQRTEQGDSAMYLCASSSRLGRGYEQYFGPGTRLTVT.

This clonotype appeared many times. The chain links TRBV5-1 to TRBJ1-4; TRBD1 might be the D (5 bases). CDR1 is SGHRS, CDR2 YFSETQ, per germline. V gave up 6 bases and J gave up 3 bases, with 12 bases separating them. This CDR3 has 14 amino acids. CDR3 nucleotides: TGCGCCAGCATGGCAGGGAGCGCTAATGAAAAACTGTTTTTT. Translation gives CASMAGSANEKLFF.

This clonotype showed up many times. The V call is TRBV10-1, the J call TRBJ2-1; 7 nucleotides agree with TRBD1. The trim removed 6 bases at V and 0 bases at J, leaving 11 bases unmatched. The CDR3 loop spans 17 amino acids. CDR1 and CDR2 from the germline V gene are WNHNN and SYGVQD (reference sequence). The chain's CDR3 is CASSANLQGSSYNEQFF. Written as DNA, the CDR3 is TGCGCCAGCAGCGCAAATTTACAGGGGAGCTCCTACAATGAGCAGTTCTTC.

This clonotype was detected ten times or more. V and J are TRBV7-9 and TRBJ2-7; 9 nucleotides line up with TRBD2. V was clipped by 2 bases and J by 6 bases; unmatched bases: 5. The CDR3 has 14 residues. CDR1 and CDR2 (germline): SEHNR, FQNEAQ (reference sequence). CDR3 sequence: CASSLYLAGLEQYF. CDR3 nucleotides: TGTGCCAGCAGCTTATACCTAGCGGGACTCGAGCAGTACTTC.

The chain links TRBV6-2 or TRBV6-3 to TRBJ1-5, with 8 bases aligning to TRBD1. With 4 bases clipped from V and 3 bases from J, the junction kept 5 bases outside the gene matches. This CDR3 comprises 15 residues. Looked up from germline, CDR1 is MNHEY and CDR2 is SVGEGT. The CDR3 spells CASSFTGGFNQPQHF. The CDR3 nucleotides read TGTGCCAGCAGTTTCACAGGGGGATTCAATCAGCCCCAGCATTTT.

The rearrangement joins TRBV7-2 to TRBJ2-7; 12 nucleotides match TRBD2. The J segment lost 7 bases and the V segment lost 3 bases, leaving 10 bases of the junction unmatched. In germline, CDR1 is SGHTA, CDR2 FQGNSA. This CDR3 contains 16 residues. CDR3 sequence: CASSFSASGGGREQYF. CDR3 sequence (DNA): TGTGCCAGCAGCTTTTCTGCTAGCGGGGGGGGAAGGGAGCAGTACTTC. Supplemented by reference TRBV7-2 and TRBJ2-7, the full variable domain reads GAGVSQSPSNKVTEKGKDVELRCDPISGHTALYWYRQSLGQGLEFLIYFQGNSAPDKSGLPSDRFSAERTGGSVSTLTIQRTQQEDSAVYLCASSFSASGGGREQYFGPGTRLTVT.

This clonotype was observed a handful of times. The rearrangement uses TRBV18 and TRBJ1-2; 11 bases match TRBD1. The CDR3 is 15 amino acids. The junction had 2 bases not matched to a gene; V was cut back by 3 bases and J by 2 bases. Germline V gives CDR1 KGHSH, CDR2 LQKENI. This chain's CDR3 is CASSPRTGGNYGYTF. The CDR3 nucleotides read TGTGCCAGCTCACCCAGGACAGGGGGCAACTATGGCTACACCTTC.

At least ten counts were recorded for this clonotype. The genes are TRBV7-2 and TRBJ2-3, with 15 bases aligning to TRBD2. The CDR3 length is 18 residues. The V segment lost 1 base and the J segment 7 bases; nucleotides outside the gene matches: 9. Germline V lookup: CDR1 SGHTA, CDR2 FQGNSA. The chain's CDR3 is CASSLEGTSGRNINTQYF. CDR3 bases: TGTGCCAGCAGCTTAGAAGGGACTAGCGGGAGGAACATTAATACGCAGTATTTT.

This clonotype was observed many times. The rearrangement links TRBV6-5 to TRBJ2-1, with D possibly being TRBD1 (6 bases). V was shortened by 4 bases and J by 4 bases, with 8 bases between the two germline ends. Germline V gene sequence: CDR1 MNHEY, CDR2 SVGAGI. The CDR3 spans 13 residues. The CDR3 region is CASSSTGYNEQFF. DNA for the CDR3: TGTGCCAGCAGTTCCACAGGGTACAATGAGCAGTTCTTC.

This clonotype was found many times. The rearrangement links TRBV20-1 to TRBJ2-7; no clear D gene. Germline loops: CDR1 DFQATT, CDR2 SNEGSKA (reference sequence). The CDR3 runs 14 residues. V was trimmed by 1 base and J by 2 bases, leaving 12 bases between them. The CDR3 reads CSARGSVLTYEQYF. CDR3 sequence (DNA): TGCAGTGCTAGAGGTTCAGTCTTAACCTACGAGCAGTACTTC.

This clonotype was observed many times. The chain links TRBV30 to TRBJ1-3; D unresolved. V was shortened by 0 bases and J by 3 bases, with 6 bases between the two germline ends. Looked up from germline, CDR1 is GTSNPN and CDR2 is SVGIG (reference sequence). The CDR3 runs 13 residues. This CDR3 reads CAWSVNDGNTIYF. CDR3 DNA sequence: TGTGCCTGGAGTGTGAATGATGGAAACACCATATATTTT.

This clonotype was observed at least ten times. The chain joins TRBV10-3 to TRBJ1-1; the match to TRBD1 covers 7 bases. The ends lost 6 bases at V and 3 bases at J; junction bases unmatched: 7. The germline V gene has CDR1 ENHRY and CDR2 SYGVKD. The CDR3 spans 14 residues. As DNA, the CDR3 is TGTGCCATCAGGAGGGGACAGACCGACACTGAAGCTTTCTTT. This translates into CAIRRGQTDTEAFF.

This chain joins TRBV9 and TRBJ2-7; TRBD2 is a possible D gene (6 bases). This CDR3 spans 14 amino acids. The V gene's germline CDR1 is SGDLS and CDR2 YYNGEE. V lost 2 bases and J 0 bases, leaving 9 bases between the germline ends. DNA of the CDR3: TGTGCCAGCAGCGTTACCGGGAGCTCCTACGAGCAGTACTTC. Its protein product is CASSVTGSSYEQYF.

The rearrangement joins TRBV25-1 to TRBJ1-6, with D tentatively TRBD1 (6 bases). The germline gives CDR1 MGHDK, CDR2 SYGVNS. The CDR3 totals 22 residues. The V gene lost 11 bases and the J gene lost 9 bases, with 44 bases spanning the gap. DNA of the CDR3: TGTGCCGGCGAAGTAAACCTGTGGTCTGGGGTAACCTGGGGGCAACCGAGTTCACCCCTCCACTTT. This gives the protein CAGEVNLWSGVTWGQPSSPLHF.

The CDR3 is CASSSPRDRVNSPLHF. The CDR3, as DNA: TGTGCCAGCAGCTCCCCCCGGGACAGGGTGAATTCACCCCTCCACTTT. This chain connects TRBV7-9 to TRBJ1-6; the match to TRBD1 covers 9 bases. V shed 4 bases and J 7 bases; nucleotides not matched to a gene: 8. This CDR3 contains 16 residues. Looked up from germline, CDR1 is SEHNR and CDR2 is FQNEAQ (reference sequence).

A note on this clonotype: Being one base from a much bigger clone, this may be a read error. CDR3 amino acids: CSARRRDRSSYNELFF. In DNA form, the CDR3 reads TGCAGTGCTAGACGCCGGGACAGAAGCTCCTACAATGAGCTGTTCTTC. The J gene is TRBJ2-1, the V gene TRBV20-1, with 7 bases identical to TRBD1. CDR3 length: 16 residues. The germline CDR1 and CDR2 sequences are DFQATT and SNEGSKA (reference sequence).

This clonotype came up many times. CDR3 loop: CASRLPPRSSRSSTDTQYF. For the CDR3, the DNA is TGCGCCAGCAGGCTGCCCCCACGTTCATCTAGATCTAGCACAGATACGCAGTATTTT. This chain links TRBV5-1 with TRBJ2-3, with D uncertain. The CDR3 has 19 amino acids. Trimming took off 5 bases at V and 0 bases at J, with 25 bases between the two ends. Germline CDR1 and CDR2: SGHRS and YFSETQ.

This clonotype was detected ten times or more. V usage is TRBV27 and J usage is TRBJ2-1, with 7 bases aligning to TRBD1. The CDR3 has 14 residues. Germline V CDR1 and CDR2: MNHEY, SMNVEV (reference sequence). After removal of 5 bases from V and 2 bases from J, the junction contained 3 bases not matched to a gene. CDR3 sequence (DNA): TGTGCCAGCAGTCAGACAGGGCCCTACAATGAGCAGTTCTTC. Residues: CASSQTGPYNEQFF.

This clonotype was detected many times. The chain combines TRBV29-1 with TRBJ1-1; 7 nucleotides align to TRBD1. Germline trimming cut 6 bases from V and 4 bases from J; bases unmatched to any gene: 8. Germline V CDR1 and CDR2: SQVTM, ANQGSEA. This CDR3 contains 13 residues. The CDR3 DNA follows: TGCAGCGTCGCTGGACAGGAAAGCACTGAAGCTTTCTTT. Protein sequence: CSVAGQESTEAFF.